The rows below give T cell receptor beta chains drawn from one sample of a study of cytomegalovirus exposure and HLA in healthy donors. Profiled with immunoSEQ multiplex PCR; TCRdb holds only in-frame clones, not every one. The sample has approximately 100,000 clones; approximately 76% are singletons. The sequenced sample was PBMCs. These receptor sequences come from a man between 35 and 55 years old in good health and CMV-seronegative. The CDR3 runs from the conserved cysteine through the conserved F or W. A D gene is named only where the DNA matches it firmly. Not all rows give a size; the values are once, few, many and, for expanded clones, a class.

D gene	V gene	clone size	J gene	CDR3 protein	CDR3 DNA
-	TRBV30	-	TRBJ2-7	CAWRAGAYEQYF	TGTGCCTGGAGGGCAGGGGCCTACGAGCAGTACTTC
-	TRBV5-1	once	TRBJ2-3	CASSLYGTDTQYF	TGCGCCAGCAGCTTGTACGGGACAGATACGCAGTATTTT
TRBD2	TRBV28	-	TRBJ2-1	CASSLSSGGFFTASSYNEQFF	TGTGCCAGCAGTTTAAGTAGCGGGGGGTTCTTTACCGCTAGCTCCTACAATGAGCAGTTCTTC
TRBD1	TRBV9	-	TRBJ1-1	CASSVGQGAPNTEAFF	TGTGCCAGCAGCGTAGGGCAGGGGGCCCCGAACACTGAAGCTTTCTTT
TRBD1	TRBV6-5	-	TRBJ2-1	CASSPGDRYNEQFF	TGTGCCAGCAGTCCTGGGGACAGATACAATGAGCAGTTCTTC
TRBD2	TRBV9	once	TRBJ2-3	CASNLHPRGGSTDTQYF	TGTGCCAGCAACCTCCACCCCCGGGGGGGGAGCACAGATACGCAGTATTTT
-	TRBV28	-	TRBJ1-2	CASSSGGSSEIYGYTF	TGTGCCAGCAGCTCGGGGGGTTCATCGGAAATATATGGCTACACCTTC
TRBD1	TRBV28	-	TRBJ1-1	CASSYRGTYTEAFF	TGTGCCAGCAGTTACAGGGGAACCTACACTGAAGCTTTCTTT
TRBD1	TRBV5-5	-	TRBJ1-2	CASSNNAGQGRGYTF	TGTGCCAGCAGCAACAACGCGGGACAGGGGAGGGGCTACACCTTC
-	TRBV7-9	-	TRBJ1-1	CSSSPRVRNTEAFF	TGTTCCAGCAGCCCCAGGGTACGGAATACTGAAGCTTTCTTT
TRBD1	TRBV23-1	-	TRBJ1-2	CASISLGQGRNANYGYTF	TGCGCCAGCATTAGCTTGGGACAGGGTCGGAATGCTAACTATGGCTACACCTTC
TRBD2	TRBV7-9	once	TRBJ2-2	CASSFGLAGTGELFF	TGTGCCAGCAGCTTCGGACTAGCGGGTACCGGGGAGCTGTTTTTT
-	TRBV13	few	TRBJ1-6	CASSETGSSYNSPLHF	TGTGCCAGCAGCGAGACAGGCTCCTCCTATAATTCACCCCTCCACTTT
TRBD1	TRBV28	-	TRBJ2-7	CASRPGQGDEQYF	TGTGCCAGCAGACCGGGCCAGGGGGACGAGCAGTACTTC
-	TRBV19	-	TRBJ2-1	CASRPRQAQRYNEQFF	TGTGCCAGTAGACCAAGACAGGCCCAAAGGTACAATGAGCAGTTCTTC
-	TRBV28	-	TRBJ1-2	CASSKGFRDYGYTF	TGTGCCAGCAGTAAGGGGTTTCGCGACTATGGCTACACCTTC
TRBD1	TRBV6-8	once	TRBJ2-7	CASSYRDSIYEQYF	TGTGCCAGCAGTTACAGGGACAGTATCTACGAGCAGTACTTC
TRBD1	TRBV25-1	-	TRBJ2-2	CASRQGDTGELFF	TGTGCCAGCAGACAGGGGGACACCGGGGAGCTGTTTTTT
TRBD2	TRBV25-1	-	TRBJ2-5	CASSESAGAGGPGETQYF	TGTGCCAGCAGTGAATCAGCGGGAGCGGGGGGGCCAGGGGAGACCCAGTACTTC
-	TRBV5-1	-	TRBJ1-2	CASSLVTGPNYGYTF	TGCGCCAGCAGCTTAGTCACAGGGCCTAACTATGGCTACACCTTC
TRBD2	TRBV13	-	TRBJ2-5	CASSLGAGTSGVETQYF	TGTGCCAGCAGCTTAGGTGCGGGGACTAGCGGGGTTGAGACCCAGTACTTC
TRBD2	TRBV5-1	-	TRBJ2-2	CASRRLAGADTGELFF	TGCGCCAGCAGGCGGCTAGCGGGGGCGGACACCGGGGAGCTGTTTTTT
-	TRBV15	-	TRBJ2-2	CATSRDFRQGSTGELFF	TGTGCCACCAGCAGAGATTTCCGGCAGGGGAGCACCGGGGAGCTGTTTTTT
TRBD1	TRBV6-1	-	TRBJ1-1	CASSEGTGVNTEAFF	TGTGCCAGCAGTGAAGGGACAGGGGTGAACACTGAAGCTTTCTTT
-	TRBV4-2	-	TRBJ2-4	CASSQGGAGGDIQYF	TGTGCCAGCAGCCAAGGGGGGGCAGGGGGAGACATTCAGTACTTC
-	TRBV2	few	TRBJ2-2	CASSPRGVGTGELFF	TGTGCCAGCAGCCCCAGGGGGGTGGGCACCGGGGAGCTGTTTTTT
TRBD1	TRBV7-8	-	TRBJ1-4	CASSFAGGTEKLFF	TGTGCCAGCAGCTTCGCAGGGGGAACTGAAAAACTGTTTTTT
-	TRBV9	few	TRBJ1-5	CASSVDQGWQPQHF	TGTGCCAGCAGCGTAGATCAGGGATGGCAGCCCCAGCATTTT
TRBD2	TRBV6-4	-	TRBJ2-3	CASSVGLAVLDTQYF	TGTGCCAGCAGTGTTGGACTAGCGGTTCTTGATACGCAGTATTTT
-	TRBV7-9	-	TRBJ1-5	CASSPSSGGNQPQHF	TGTGCCAGCAGCCCCTCCTCCGGTGGCAATCAGCCCCAGCATTTT
-	TRBV7-2	-	TRBJ1-2	CASSRKTGLANYGYTF	TGTGCCAGCAGCCGAAAAACAGGGCTAGCTAACTATGGCTACACCTTC
TRBD1	TRBV16	-	TRBJ2-7	CASRRTGSSYEQYF	TGTGCCAGCAGACGGACAGGGAGCTCCTACGAGCAGTACTTC
TRBD2	TRBV5-1	few	TRBJ2-1	CASSLVAGGPNNEQFF	TGCGCCAGCAGCTTGGTGGCGGGGGGGCCGAACAATGAGCAGTTCTTC
-	TRBV28	few	TRBJ1-5	CASSLHNPPGQPQHF	TGTGCCAGCAGCTTGCATAACCCCCCAGGGCAGCCCCAGCATTTT
-	TRBV4-1	-	TRBJ1-1	CASSQSEVNTEAFF	TGCGCCAGCAGCCAGTCAGAGGTTAACACTGAAGCTTTCTTT
-	TRBV27	-	TRBJ1-6	CASTTKRGFVDNSPLHF	TGTGCCAGCACCACAAAAAGAGGGTTCGTGGATAATTCACCCCTCCACTTT
-	TRBV7-2	-	TRBJ2-1	CASSLDGGSYNEQFF	TGTGCCAGCAGCTTAGACGGGGGTTCCTACAATGAGCAGTTCTTC
TRBD2	TRBV19	-	TRBJ2-1	CASKRLAGARNEQFF	TGTGCCAGTAAGCGGCTAGCGGGGGCGAGGAATGAGCAGTTCTTC
TRBD1	TRBV5-5	-	TRBJ1-5	CASSLGTGPQPQHF	TGTGCCAGCAGCCTCGGGACAGGGCCTCAGCCCCAGCATTTT
-	TRBV7-6	-	TRBJ1-1	CASSTTGGTEAFF	TGTGCCAGCAGCACAACGGGGGGTACTGAAGCTTTCTTT
-	TRBV6-5	-	TRBJ1-2	CASQARQASYGYTF	TGTGCCAGCCAGGCCAGACAGGCCTCCTATGGCTACACCTTC
-	TRBV30	-	TRBJ2-6	CAWSVIRGSGANVLTF	TGTGCCTGGAGTGTAATTAGAGGGTCTGGGGCCAACGTCCTGACTTTC
-	TRBV25-1	-	TRBJ2-2	CASSESGTGELFF	TGTGCCAGCAGTGAATCGGGGACCGGGGAGCTGTTTTTT
-	TRBV7-7	-	TRBJ1-3	CASRASAQSFSGNTIYF	TGTGCTAGCCGCGCGTCGGCACAGTCTTTTAGTGGAAACACCATATATTTT